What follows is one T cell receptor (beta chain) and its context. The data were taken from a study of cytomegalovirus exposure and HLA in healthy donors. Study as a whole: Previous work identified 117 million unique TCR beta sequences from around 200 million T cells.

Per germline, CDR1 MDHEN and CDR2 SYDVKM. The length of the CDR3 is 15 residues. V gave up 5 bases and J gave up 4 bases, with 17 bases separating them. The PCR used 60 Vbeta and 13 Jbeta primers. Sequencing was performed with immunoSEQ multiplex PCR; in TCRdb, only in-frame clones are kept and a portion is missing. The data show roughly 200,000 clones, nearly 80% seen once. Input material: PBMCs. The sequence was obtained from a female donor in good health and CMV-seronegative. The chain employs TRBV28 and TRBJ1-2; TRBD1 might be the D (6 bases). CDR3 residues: CASSQAAGAAYGYTF. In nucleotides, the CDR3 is TGTGCCAGCAGTCAAGCGGCAGGGGCAGCCTATGGCTACACCTTC.